This T cell receptor beta chain was retrieved from a study of blood T cell repertoires in COVID-19. Background on the study: PBMCs, B-cell-depleted T cells, or T cells provided the cDNA or gDNA that made up the material.

Germline loops: CDR1 MNHEY, CDR2 SVGAGI. With V trimmed by 2 bases and J by 1 base, 4 bases remained unmatched. The CDR3 loop spans 15 amino acids. The protocol was immunoSEQ multiplex PCR, while the TCRdb copy is restricted to in-frame clones and leaves out a portion. The sample carries some 120,000 clones, around 76% recorded once. The receptor comes from a man aged 55-75 years with acute or convalescent COVID-19. The sample taken for sequencing was peripheral blood. This chain links TRBV6-5 with TRBJ2-7, with 8 bases fitting TRBD1. The CDR3, as DNA: TGTGCCAGCAGTTACAGCAGACAGGGGTCCTACGAGCAGTACTTC. The encoded protein is CASSYSRQGSYEQYF.